This T cell receptor (beta chain) was captured in a study of blood T cells in healthy people across ages. The donors, healthy Caucasians from Russia, were aged 6 to 90. The authors ran a second PCR of roughly 6 to 12 cycles using a sample-barcoded 5' primer and a J-beta primer mix. A single record per CDR3 protein comes from TCRdb applying MiXCR to the 5' RACE reads. The sample holds roughly 570,000 distinct CDR3 sequences, approximately 30% seen once. Worth noting for this clonotype: Its antigen is not known.

Findings and caveats of the study: Whereas aged donors had fewer naive CD4+ cells, long-lived donors had more of them and higher diversity.

Germline V gives CDR1 SGHTA, CDR2 FQGNSA. The CDR3 covers 14 residues. V gave up 5 bases and J gave up 12 bases, with 21 bases separating them. The TCR originated in a woman aged 70 to 79 in good health. The J gene is TRBJ2-3, the V gene TRBV7-2; the D gene could be TRBD1 or TRBD2 (5 bases each). Sequencing was carried out using blood. CDR3 region: CASSLGYSRDGQYF. Written as DNA, the CDR3 is TGTGCCAGCAGCCTAGGGTACAGCCGGGACGGTCAGTATTTT.